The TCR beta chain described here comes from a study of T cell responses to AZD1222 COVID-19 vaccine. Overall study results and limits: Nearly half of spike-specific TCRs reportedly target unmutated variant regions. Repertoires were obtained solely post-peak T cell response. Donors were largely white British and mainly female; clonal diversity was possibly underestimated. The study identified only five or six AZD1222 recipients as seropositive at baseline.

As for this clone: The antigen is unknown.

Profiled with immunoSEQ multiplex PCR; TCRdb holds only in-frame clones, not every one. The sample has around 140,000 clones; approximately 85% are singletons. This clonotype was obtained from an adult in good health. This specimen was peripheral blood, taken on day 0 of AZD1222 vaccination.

The CDR3 region is CASALGGTNEKLFF. CDR3 nucleotide sequence: TGTGCCAGCGCCTTGGGGGGCACTAATGAAAAACTGTTTTTT. This sequence joins TRBV2 and TRBJ1-4; D might be TRBD1 (6 bases). Germline V lookup: CDR1 SNHLY, CDR2 FYNNEI. The V gene lost 8 bases and the J gene lost 2 bases, with 12 bases spanning the gap. CDR3 length: 14 amino acids.